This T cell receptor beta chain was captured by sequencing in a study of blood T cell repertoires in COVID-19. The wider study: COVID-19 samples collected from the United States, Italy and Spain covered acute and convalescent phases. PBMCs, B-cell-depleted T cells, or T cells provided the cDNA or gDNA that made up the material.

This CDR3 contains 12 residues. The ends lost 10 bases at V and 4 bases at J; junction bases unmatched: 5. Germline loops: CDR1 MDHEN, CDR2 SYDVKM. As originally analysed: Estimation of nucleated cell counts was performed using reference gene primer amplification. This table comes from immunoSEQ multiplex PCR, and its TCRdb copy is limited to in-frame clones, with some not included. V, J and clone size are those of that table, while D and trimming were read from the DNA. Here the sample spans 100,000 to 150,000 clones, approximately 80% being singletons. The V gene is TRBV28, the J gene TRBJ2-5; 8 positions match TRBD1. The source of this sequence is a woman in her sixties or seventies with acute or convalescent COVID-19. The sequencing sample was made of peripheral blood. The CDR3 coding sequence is TGTGCCACAGGACAGGGCGCAGAGACCCAGTACTTC. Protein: CATGQGAETQYF.